What follows are 24 T cell receptor beta chains derived from one specimen sequenced in a study of T cells in Graves' hyperthyroidism and ophthalmopathy. Regions amplified from RNA transcripts were the TCR beta CDR3 regions. When the TCR CDR3 underwent first-round RT-PCR, the HTBI primer set was used. One entry per CDR3 protein results from TCRdb running MiXCR on the multiplex PCR reads. Altogether about 480,000 distinct CDR3 sequences are present, around 15% being singletons, with the ten largest covering around 17%. The sequencing input was blood. Receptors were obtained from a woman between 18 and 29 years old with Graves' hyperthyroidism.

The rearrangement links TRBV5-6 to TRBJ1-1; tentative D call: TRBD1 (5 bases). V lost 4 bases and J 4 bases, leaving 20 bases between the germline ends. Germline CDR1 SGHDT, CDR2 YYEEEE. The CDR3 runs 16 residues. The CDR3 nucleotides are TGTGCCAGCAGCGGGGGGGTTTCTAGGGCAGGCACTGAAGCTTTCTTT. This encodes CASSGGVSRAGTEAFF.

V is TRBV6-1 and J is TRBJ2-7; TRBD2 is a possible D gene (6 bases). The CDR3 has 12 residues. CDR1 is MNHNS and CDR2 is SASEGT in the germline V gene. With 8 bases removed from V and 0 bases from J, the gap between germline ends came to 8 bases. The DNA of the CDR3 is TGTGCCAGCGGGGACTTCTCCTACGAGCAGTACTTC. Amino acid sequence: CASGDFSYEQYF.

The chain has TRBV24-1 and TRBJ1-5; D not certain. This CDR3 has 18 amino acids. Germline V CDR1 and CDR2: KGHDR, SFDVKD. Trimming shortened V by 0 bases and J by 0 bases, and 14 bases separated the two germline ends. The CDR3 DNA sequence: TGTGCCACCAGTGATTTGCCCCATTGGGGAAATAGCAATCAGCCCCAGCATTTT. Translated: CATSDLPHWGNSNQPQHF.

This clonotype was detected many times. This chain connects TRBV30 to TRBJ2-3; the match to TRBD2 covers 7 bases. Germline trimming cut 5 bases from V and 3 bases from J; bases unmatched to any gene: 5. This CDR3 contains 13 residues. CDR1 is GTSNPN and CDR2 is SVGIG in the germline V gene (reference sequence). The CDR3 region has the DNA TGTGCCTGGGCATCGGGAGGTACAGATACGCAGTATTTT. Its translation: CAWASGGTDTQYF.

This clonotype was observed at least ten times. The chain carries TRBV19 and TRBJ1-1; no firm D call. The V end was cut by 1 base, the J end by 1 base, with 10 bases between. The CDR3 loop spans 15 amino acids. Looked up from germline, CDR1 is LNHDA and CDR2 is SQIVND (reference sequence). The CDR3 DNA follows: TGTGCCAGTAGTATAGGGTGGCGTACGAACACTGAAGCTTTCTTT. It is translated as CASSIGWRTNTEAFF.

Many counts were recorded for this clonotype. This chain connects TRBV12-3 or TRBV12-4 to TRBJ2-1, with TRBD2 matching 9 bases. The CDR3 covers 15 residues. V trimming: 9 bases; J trimming: 10 bases; junction bases outside the gene matches: 16. In DNA, the CDR3 is TGTGCCAGTATCTGGGCGGGAGGGCAAGGTAAAGAGCAGTTCTTC. The encoded protein is CASIWAGGQGKEQFF.

This clonotype was seen many times. The rearrangement joins TRBV19 to TRBJ1-6; the match to TRBD1 covers 8 bases. The germline V gene encodes CDR1 LNHDA and CDR2 SQIVND (reference sequence). Trimming removed 4 bases from V and 3 bases from J; junction bases left unmatched: 5. The CDR3 covers 16 residues. The CDR3, as DNA: TGTGCCAGTAGTACACGAGACAGGGGCTATAATTCACCCCTCCACTTT. It specifies CASSTRDRGYNSPLHF.

This clonotype was counted many times. This sequence joins TRBV6-1 and TRBJ2-3, with D perhaps matching TRBD2 (6 bases). Trimming cost V 0 bases and J 3 bases, with 10 bases left between them. The CDR3 sequence is 15 residues long. Germline-derived CDR1 and CDR2 are MNHNS and SASEGT. The CDR3, as DNA: TGTGCCAGCAGTGAAGCCGGGAGCGTTACAGATACGCAGTATTTT. Encoded protein: CASSEAGSVTDTQYF.

This clonotype was found many times. The chain combines TRBV6-1 with TRBJ2-4; TRBD1 agrees at 9 bases. The junction had 3 bases not matched to a gene; V was cut back by 5 bases and J by 4 bases. Germline V lookup: CDR1 MNHNS, CDR2 SASEGT. The CDR3 is made up of 14 amino acids. The CDR3 here is CASSYGQGKNIQYF. The CDR3 bases are TGTGCCAGCAGTTACGGACAGGGGAAAAACATTCAGTACTTC.

This clonotype has ten or more counts. V usage is TRBV6-1 and J usage is TRBJ1-2, with a weak D call TRBD1 (6 bases). The V gene's germline CDR1 is MNHNS and CDR2 SASEGT. The CDR3 loop spans 12 amino acids. Trimming cost V 10 bases and J 2 bases, with 11 bases left between them. The DNA for the CDR3 is TGTGCCATAAGACAGGCGAACTATGGCTACACCTTC. Protein product: CAIRQANYGYTF.

There are many counts of this clonotype. The J gene is TRBJ2-7, the V gene TRBV7-9; D unresolved. V lost 1 base to trimming and J lost 9 bases, with 7 bases between them. Germline CDR1 and CDR2: SEHNR and FQNEAQ (reference sequence). The CDR3 contains 11 residues. CDR3 DNA: TGTGCCAGCAGCTTAGGAGGCGGGCAGTACTTC. It codes for CASSLGGGQYF.

Many counts were recorded for this clonotype. This chain links TRBV2 with TRBJ2-5, with D unclear. Germline CDR1 reads SNHLY; CDR2 reads FYNNEI. This CDR3 has 13 residues. V dropped 3 bases and J dropped 2 bases, with 7 bases sitting between them. CDR3 bases: TGTGCCAGCAGTGATCGATCGCAAGAGACCCAGTACTTC. It codes for CASSDRSQETQYF.

The chain recombines TRBV6-1 with TRBJ1-4; perhaps TRBD1 as D (5 bases). The germline gives CDR1 MNHNS, CDR2 SASEGT. This CDR3 comprises 15 residues. V lost 5 bases and J lost 8, with 18 bases in between. The CDR3 DNA reads TGTGCCAGCAGTTCAGGAGGGGAAAGTTTCGAAAAACTGTTTTTT. Residues: CASSSGGESFEKLFF.

This clonotype was observed many times. The J gene is TRBJ2-7, the V gene TRBV28; D possibly corresponds to TRBD1 (5 bases). The ends were cut back, 1 base at V and 0 bases at J, with 13 bases in the middle. The CDR3 is 16 amino acids. Germline V gene sequence: CDR1 MDHEN, CDR2 SYDVKM. Here the CDR3 DNA reads TGTGCCAGCAGTTTATTGGCCCCAAGGGGCTCCTACGAGCAGTACTTC. Translating it yields CASSLLAPRGSYEQYF.

This clonotype was observed many times. The J gene is TRBJ1-5, the V gene TRBV3-1; no definite D call. The germline V gene encodes CDR1 LGHDT and CDR2 YNNKEL (reference sequence). V lost 3 bases and J lost 0, with 0 bases in between. This CDR3 has 12 amino acids. This CDR3 reads CASSHSNQPQHF. CDR3 coding DNA: TGTGCCAGCAGCCATAGCAATCAGCCCCAGCATTTT.

This clonotype was observed at least ten times. CDR3 nucleotides: TGTGCCAGCAGTGAAGAATCGGGGAGGGAGACCCAGTACTTC. This codes for CASSEESGRETQYF. The J gene is TRBJ2-5, the V gene TRBV2; maybe TRBD2 (6 bases). Germline CDR1 is SNHLY and CDR2 is FYNNEI. V lost 1 base, J lost 5 bases, and 11 bases lay in between. The length of the CDR3 is 14 residues. Combining the CDR3 with reference TRBV2 and TRBJ2-5 gives the whole variable domain EPEVTQTPSHQVTQMGQEVILRCVPISNHLYFYWYRQILGQKVEFLVSFYNNEISEKSEIFDDQFSVERPDGSNFTLKIRSTKLEDSAMYFCASSEESGRETQYFGPGTRLLVL.

This clonotype was counted many times. The chain employs TRBV2 and TRBJ1-1; no reliable D call. V gave up 3 bases and J gave up 0 bases, with 11 bases separating them. CDR1 and CDR2 from the germline V gene are SNHLY and FYNNEI. The CDR3 consists of 15 residues. CDR3: CASSELVSMNTEAFF. The CDR3 DNA sequence: TGTGCCAGCAGTGAGTTAGTCTCCATGAACACTGAAGCTTTCTTT.

This sequence joins TRBV28 and TRBJ2-7, with 10 bases identical to TRBD2. V gave up 4 bases and J gave up 4 bases; unmatched junction bases: 10. There are 16 residues in the CDR3. Per germline, CDR1 MDHEN and CDR2 SYDVKM. The CDR3 DNA reads TGTGCCAGCAGTTCCTCCTCTAGCGGGAGTCCTTACGAGCAGTACTTC. Amino acids: CASSSSSSGSPYEQYF.

This clonotype was found many times. This chain connects TRBV20-1 to TRBJ1-6, with 9 nucleotides matching TRBD1. The CDR3 is 14 residues long. Germline V lookup: CDR1 DFQATT, CDR2 SNEGSKA (reference sequence). J gave up 11 bases and V 7 bases, and 12 bases lay outside the gene matches. The CDR3 region is CSVRPGQGLTPLHF. CDR3 DNA: TGCAGTGTCAGACCGGGACAGGGACTAACACCCCTCCACTTT.

In its sample, this clonotype was seen many times. The V and J genes are TRBV27 and TRBJ1-2; TRBD1 aligns across 10 bases. V shed 1 base, J shed 1 base, and the junction held 3 bases outside the gene matches. The CDR3 covers 16 residues. Germline lookup yields CDR1 MNHEY and CDR2 SMNVEV (reference sequence). As DNA, the CDR3 is TGTGCCAGCAGTTTATTAAGGACAGGGGGTAACTATGGCTACACCTTC. Encoded protein: CASSLLRTGGNYGYTF.

This clonotype was seen ten or more times. The chain carries TRBV2 and TRBJ2-7; maybe TRBD2 (6 bases). The germline V gene encodes CDR1 SNHLY and CDR2 FYNNEI. Trimming took 6 bases from V and 3 from J, leaving 21 bases between them. CDR3 size: 16 residues. The CDR3 is CASRHYRDSLVYEQYF. The CDR3, as DNA: TGTGCCAGCAGGCATTACCGGGACTCCTTAGTCTACGAGCAGTACTTC.

The J gene is TRBJ2-7, the V gene TRBV18, with D perhaps TRBD1 (6 bases). The CDR3 covers 14 residues. Germline V CDR1 and CDR2: KGHSH, LQKENI. V was shortened by 3 bases and J by 2 bases, with 11 bases between the two germline ends. The DNA of the CDR3 is TGTGCCAGCTCACCGGAGACAGGCCCCTACGAGCAGTACTTC. Its translation: CASSPETGPYEQYF.

The chain uses TRBV19 and TRBJ1-1; D ambiguous. This CDR3 region has 12 residues. The V and J ends lost 6 bases and 5 bases respectively, with 10 bases between them. Germline V gives CDR1 LNHDA, CDR2 SQIVND (reference sequence). CDR3 amino acids: CASSPPRTEAFF. DNA of the CDR3: TGTGCCAGTAGCCCCCCCCGGACTGAAGCTTTCTTT.

This clonotype was found many times. The chain couples TRBV2 to TRBJ2-2; D uncertain. The V gene lost 8 bases and the J gene lost 8 bases, with 27 bases spanning the gap. CDR1 and CDR2 from the germline V gene are SNHLY and FYNNEI. This CDR3 spans 17 amino acids. As DNA, the CDR3 is TGTGCCAGCGAAGTCAAAGTCCAAACCCGATCCCCGGGGGAGCTGTTTTTT. Its translation: CASEVKVQTRSPGELFF.